A selection of T cell receptor beta chains follows, all from one sample in a study of T cell changes during pregnancy in multiple sclerosis. The data were produced by immunoSEQ multiplex PCR, yet TCRdb's version contains in-frame clones alone and is incomplete. The data show 61,000 or so clones, around 95% seen once. The source was CD4+ T cells from peripheral blood mononuclear cells, collected before pregnancy. Source of these receptors: a female donor with multiple sclerosis, enrolled in a pregnancy study. Both conserved end residues are part of each CDR3. Each record gives: J gene, clone size, D gene, V gene, CDR3 DNA, CDR3 protein. A D gene is named only where the DNA matches it firmly. Some rows have no size entry. The others give once, few or many, or a class for an expanded clone.

TRBJ2-2 once NA TRBV6-5 TGTGCCAGCAGTTACTCGGGACAGAACACCGGGGAGCTGTTTTTT CASSYSGQNTGELFF
TRBJ1-3 NA NA TRBV19 TGTGCCAGTAGTATAGAGGGGGCAGGAAACACCATATATTTT CASSIEGAGNTIYF
TRBJ2-3 few TRBD2 TRBV4-3 TGCGCCAGCAGCCAAGAAGCTCATCTAGCGGGTAGCACAGATACGCAGTATTTT CASSQEAHLAGSTDTQYF
TRBJ2-3 NA TRBD2 TRBV5-1 TGCGCCAGCAGCTGGGATTTAGCGGGAGGCCGGGACACAGATACGCAGTATTTT CASSWDLAGGRDTDTQYF
TRBJ1-2 NA NA TRBV11-2 TGTGCCAGCAGCTTAGATCATGGCGGGAGAGACAACTATGGCTACACCTTC CASSLDHGGRDNYGYTF
TRBJ1-2 NA NA TRBV5-1 TGCGCCAGCAGCCCGGACGGGGTTGATGGCTATGGCTACACCTTC CASSPDGVDGYGYTF
TRBJ1-3 NA TRBD1 TRBV6-1 TGTGCCAGCAGTGAGGGGACAGGCCTTGTCTCTGGAAACACCATATATTTT CASSEGTGLVSGNTIYF
TRBJ2-3 NA TRBD2 TRBV7-2 TGTGCCAGCAGCTTTGGCGGGGGTGTGAGCACAGATACGCAGTATTTT CASSFGGGVSTDTQYF
TRBJ1-4 NA TRBD1 TRBV6-6 TGTGCCAGCAGGGTTACAGGGGCAACTAATGAAAAACTGTTTTTT CASRVTGATNEKLFF
TRBJ2-7 NA NA TRBV28 TGTGCCAGCAGACTACAGGGATACGAGCAGTACTTC CASRLQGYEQYF
TRBJ2-1 NA NA TRBV11-2 TGTGCCAGCAGCTTAAACAGGCTCGGCAATGAGCAGTTCTTC CASSLNRLGNEQFF
TRBJ2-7 NA NA TRBV15 TGTGCCACCAGCAGACTCGGCGGGACGAAAGCCTACGAGCAGTACTTC CATSRLGGTKAYEQYF
TRBJ2-5 many TRBD1 TRBV11-3 TGTGCCAGCAGCTCGGGACAGCAAGAGACCCAGTACTTC CASSSGQQETQYF
TRBJ1-3 once NA TRBV6-5 TGTGCCAGCTTCAGTTCTGGAAACACCATATATTTT CASFSSGNTIYF
TRBJ2-6 NA NA TRBV28 TGTGCCAGCACCAGGCCCTCTGGGGCCAACGTCCTGACTTTC CASTRPSGANVLTF
TRBJ1-1 NA NA TRBV7-9 TGTGCCAGCAGCCAAACCCGCGGCGGTACTGAAGCTTTCTTT CASSQTRGGTEAFF
TRBJ2-3 NA NA TRBV7-2 TGTGCCAGCAGCTTAGGTAGGGGGTGGATGACAGATACGCAGTATTTT CASSLGRGWMTDTQYF
TRBJ2-1 NA TRBD2 TRBV5-1 TGCGCCAGCAGCTTCAAGCGGGAGGGTGGAGATGAGCAGTTCTTC CASSFKREGGDEQFF
TRBJ2-5 NA NA TRBV15 TGTGCCACCAGCAGAGCAGGGTCCGGTGAGACCCAGTACTTC CATSRAGSGETQYF
TRBJ1-4 NA TRBD1 TRBV7-9 TGTGCCAGCCTCAGGACAGGGGTCGAAAAACTGTTTTTT CASLRTGVEKLFF
TRBJ1-6 NA TRBD1 TRBV18 TGTGCCAGCTCTACGACAGGGGAAAGTAATTCACCCCTCCACTTT CASSTTGESNSPLHF
TRBJ1-1 NA TRBD1 TRBV7-3 TGTGCCAGCAGCAGATGGACAGGGATTAACACTGAAGCTTTCTTT CASSRWTGINTEAFF
TRBJ1-5 NA TRBD1 TRBV28 TGTGCCAGCAGTCTAGGGACAGTCAATCAGCCCCAGCATTTT CASSLGTVNQPQHF
TRBJ1-2 NA TRBD1 TRBV19 TGTGCCAGTAGTCCGTCGGGACAGGGGATTCACTATGGCTACACCTTC CASSPSGQGIHYGYTF
TRBJ2-3 few NA TRBV19 TGTGCCAGTAGTATGGGAGAGGCAGATACGCAGTATTTT CASSMGEADTQYF
TRBJ2-7 NA TRBD1 TRBV5-1 TGCGCCAGCAGCTTACAGGGGAACTACGAGCAGTACTTC CASSLQGNYEQYF
TRBJ2-7 NA NA TRBV4-2 TGTGCCAGCAGCCATTCAATTGGGGGGGCTCTATACGAGCAGTACTTC CASSHSIGGALYEQYF
TRBJ1-1 NA TRBD1 TRBV15 TGTGCCACCAGCGGACACAGGGGAAACACTGAAGCTTTCTTT CATSGHRGNTEAFF
TRBJ2-3 NA NA TRBV27 TGTGCCAGCAGTTTTATATCGGATACGCAGTATTTT CASSFISDTQYF
TRBJ1-5 NA NA TRBV30 TGTGCCTGGGGAGCAGGGAATCATCAGCCCCAGCATTTT CAWGAGNHQPQHF
TRBJ2-6 NA TRBD1 TRBV5-1 TGCGCCAGCAGCCACCGGGGACAGGGGCTACAGTCAACTGGGGCCAACGTCCTGACTTTC CASSHRGQGLQSTGANVLTF
TRBJ1-2 NA NA TRBV18 TGTGCCAGCTCACTTACAGAGTCCTATGGCTACACCTTC CASSLTESYGYTF
TRBJ2-3 NA NA TRBV7-3 TGTGCCAGCAGCCCCGGAGCGGCAGATACGCAGTATTTT CASSPGAADTQYF
TRBJ2-7 NA TRBD2 TRBV5-1 TGCGCCAGCAGCTTGAATAGCGGGAGCTACGAGCAGTACTTC CASSLNSGSYEQYF
TRBJ2-6 NA TRBD1 TRBV27 TGTGCCAGCAGTTTAACAGGGGGTATGGCTGGGGCCAACGTCCTGACTTTC CASSLTGGMAGANVLTF
TRBJ1-2 NA TRBD1 TRBV6-5 TGTGCCAGCAGGTCCTCCGGGACAGGGGGCGATGGCTACACCTTC CASRSSGTGGDGYTF
TRBJ2-2 NA NA TRBV5-5 TGTGCCAGCAGCCGAAGGTCGGGAATGAACACCGGGGAGCTGTTTTTT CASSRRSGMNTGELFF
TRBJ2-2 NA NA TRBV7-2 TGTGCCAGCAGTCCGGGAGACAGGGATGCCGGGGAGCTGTTTTTT CASSPGDRDAGELFF
TRBJ2-7 NA NA TRBV19 TGTGCCAGTATTCCCGGTTTTTCCTACGAGCAGTACTTC CASIPGFSYEQYF
TRBJ2-1 NA TRBD1 TRBV4-1 TGCGCCAGCAGCCAAATATTGGGACAGTTCGGCGATGAGCAGTTCTTC CASSQILGQFGDEQFF
TRBJ2-3 once TRBD2 TRBV6-5 TGTGCCAGCAGTTACTCGGGAGCGGGAATCACAGATACGCAGTATTTT CASSYSGAGITDTQYF
TRBJ1-3 NA TRBD1 TRBV7-6 TGTGCCAGCAGCACCCTAAGTACAGGGGCTGGAAACACCATATATTTT CASSTLSTGAGNTIYF